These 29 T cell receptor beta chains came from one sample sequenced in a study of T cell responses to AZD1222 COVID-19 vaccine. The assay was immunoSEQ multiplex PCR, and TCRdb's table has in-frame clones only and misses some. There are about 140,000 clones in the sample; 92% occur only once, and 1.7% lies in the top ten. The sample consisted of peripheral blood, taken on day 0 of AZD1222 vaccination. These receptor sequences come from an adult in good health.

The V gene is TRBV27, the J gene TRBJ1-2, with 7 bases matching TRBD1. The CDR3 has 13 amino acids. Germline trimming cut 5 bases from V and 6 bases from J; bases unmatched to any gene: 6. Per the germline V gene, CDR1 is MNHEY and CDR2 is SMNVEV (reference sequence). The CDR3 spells CASSLTGDDGYTF. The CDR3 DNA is TGTGCCAGCAGTCTTACAGGGGATGATGGCTACACCTTC.

For the CDR3, the DNA is TGTGCCAGCAGCTTGGCCGGGGCGGGAGGGGTGTACGAGCAGTACTTC. As protein: CASSLAGAGGVYEQYF. The chain recombines TRBV5-6 with TRBJ2-7, with 9 bases identical to TRBD2. This CDR3 spans 16 amino acids. CDR1 is SGHDT and CDR2 is YYEEEE in the germline V gene. The V and J ends lost 0 bases and 4 bases, in that order; junction bases with no gene match: 8.

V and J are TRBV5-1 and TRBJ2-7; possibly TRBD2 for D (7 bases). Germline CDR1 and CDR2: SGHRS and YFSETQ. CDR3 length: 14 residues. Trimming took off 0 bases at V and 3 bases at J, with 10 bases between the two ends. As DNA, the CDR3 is TGCGCCAGCAGCTTGGAGGGGGGGAACTACGAGCAGTACTTC. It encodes CASSLEGGNYEQYF.

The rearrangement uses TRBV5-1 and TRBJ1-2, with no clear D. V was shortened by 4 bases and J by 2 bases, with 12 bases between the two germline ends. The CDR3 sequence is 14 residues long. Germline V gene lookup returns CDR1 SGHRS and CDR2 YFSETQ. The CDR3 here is CASSPRELNYGYTF. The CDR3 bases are TGCGCCAGCAGCCCGAGGGAACTCAACTATGGCTACACCTTC.

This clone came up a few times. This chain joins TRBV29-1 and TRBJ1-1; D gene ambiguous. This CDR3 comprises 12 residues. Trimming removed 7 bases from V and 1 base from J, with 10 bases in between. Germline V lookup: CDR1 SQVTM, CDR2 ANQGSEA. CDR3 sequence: CSGDLWNTEAFF. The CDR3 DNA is TGCAGCGGGGATCTGTGGAACACTGAAGCTTTCTTT.

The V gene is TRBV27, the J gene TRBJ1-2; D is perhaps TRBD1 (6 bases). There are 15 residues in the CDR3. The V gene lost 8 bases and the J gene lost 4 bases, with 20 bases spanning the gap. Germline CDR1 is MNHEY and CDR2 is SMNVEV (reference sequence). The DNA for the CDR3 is TGTGCCAGCGCGTACCAGGGGCCAGTGGGCTATGGCTACACCTTC. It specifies CASAYQGPVGYGYTF.

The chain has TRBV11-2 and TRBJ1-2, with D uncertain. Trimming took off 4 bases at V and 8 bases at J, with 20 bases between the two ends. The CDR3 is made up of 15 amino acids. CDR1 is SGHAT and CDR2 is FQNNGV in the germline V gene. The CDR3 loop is CASSWVWRKGGGYTF. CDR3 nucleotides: TGTGCCAGCAGCTGGGTATGGCGGAAGGGTGGAGGCTACACCTTC.

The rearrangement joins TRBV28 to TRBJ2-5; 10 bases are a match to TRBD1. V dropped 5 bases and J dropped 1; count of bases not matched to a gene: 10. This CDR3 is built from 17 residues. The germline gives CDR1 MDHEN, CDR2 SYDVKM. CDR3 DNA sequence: TGTGCCAGCAGTCCTCTTTTGGGGACAGGGGCCCAAGAGACCCAGTACTTC. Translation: CASSPLLGTGAQETQYF.

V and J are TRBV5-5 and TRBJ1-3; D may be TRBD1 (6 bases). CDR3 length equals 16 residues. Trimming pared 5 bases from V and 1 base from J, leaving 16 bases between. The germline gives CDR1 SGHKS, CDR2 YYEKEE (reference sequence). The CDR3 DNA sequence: TGTGCCAGCAGTCGAGGACAGATCCGATCTGGAAACACCATATATTTT. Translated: CASSRGQIRSGNTIYF.

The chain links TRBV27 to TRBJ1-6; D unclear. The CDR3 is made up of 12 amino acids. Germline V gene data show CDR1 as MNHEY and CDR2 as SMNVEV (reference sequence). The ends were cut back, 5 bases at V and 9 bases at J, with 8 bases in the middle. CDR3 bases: TGTGCCAGCAGTACACGGGGTTCACCCCTCCACTTT. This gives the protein CASSTRGSPLHF.

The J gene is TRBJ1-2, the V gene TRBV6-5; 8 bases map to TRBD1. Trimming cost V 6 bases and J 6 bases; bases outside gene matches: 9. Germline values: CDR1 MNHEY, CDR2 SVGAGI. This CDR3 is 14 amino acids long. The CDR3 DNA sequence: TGTGCCAGCAGGCCGACAGGGGCGGTAGATGGCTACACCTTC. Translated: CASRPTGAVDGYTF.

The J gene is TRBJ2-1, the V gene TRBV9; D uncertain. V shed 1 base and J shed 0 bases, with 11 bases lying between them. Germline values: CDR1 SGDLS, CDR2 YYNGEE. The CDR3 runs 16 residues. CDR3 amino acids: CASSVPRASSYNEQFF. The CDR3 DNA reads TGTGCCAGCAGCGTACCCCGCGCGAGCTCCTACAATGAGCAGTTCTTC.

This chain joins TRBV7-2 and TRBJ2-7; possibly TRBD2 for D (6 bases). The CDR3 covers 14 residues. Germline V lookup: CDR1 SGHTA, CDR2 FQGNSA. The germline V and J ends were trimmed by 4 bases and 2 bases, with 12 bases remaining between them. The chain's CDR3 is CASSSPSGPYEQYF. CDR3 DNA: TGTGCCAGCAGCTCCCCCAGCGGGCCCTACGAGCAGTACTTC.

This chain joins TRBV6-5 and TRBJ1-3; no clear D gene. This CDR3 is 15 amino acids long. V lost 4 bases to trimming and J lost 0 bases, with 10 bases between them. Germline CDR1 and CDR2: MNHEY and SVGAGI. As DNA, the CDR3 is TGTGCCAGCAGTTCAGAGGGAATCTCTGGAAACACCATATATTTT. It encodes CASSSEGISGNTIYF.

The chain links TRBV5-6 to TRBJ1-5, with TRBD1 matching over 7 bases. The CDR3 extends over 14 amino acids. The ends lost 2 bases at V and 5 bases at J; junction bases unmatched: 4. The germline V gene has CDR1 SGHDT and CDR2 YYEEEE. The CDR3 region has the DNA TGTGCCAGCAGCTTACAGGGGTTGGATCAGCCCCAGCATTTT. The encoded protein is CASSLQGLDQPQHF.

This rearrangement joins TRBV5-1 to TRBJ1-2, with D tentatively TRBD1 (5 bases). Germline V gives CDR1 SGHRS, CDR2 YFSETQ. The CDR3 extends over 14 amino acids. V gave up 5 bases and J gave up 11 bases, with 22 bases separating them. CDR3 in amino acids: CASRRFGDIWGYTF. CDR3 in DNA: TGCGCCAGCAGAAGGTTCGGCGACATCTGGGGGTACACCTTC.

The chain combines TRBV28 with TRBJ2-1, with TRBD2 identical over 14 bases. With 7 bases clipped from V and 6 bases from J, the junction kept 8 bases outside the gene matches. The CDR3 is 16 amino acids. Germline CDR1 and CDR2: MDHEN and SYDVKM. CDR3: CASILPGLAGVNEQFF. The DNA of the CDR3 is TGTGCCAGCATTCTACCGGGACTAGCGGGAGTCAATGAGCAGTTCTTC. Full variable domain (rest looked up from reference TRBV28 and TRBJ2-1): DVKVTQSSRYLVKRTGEKVFLECVQDMDHENMFWYRQDPGLGLRLIYFSYDVKMKEKGDIPEGYSVSREKKERFSLILESASTNQTSMYLCASILPGLAGVNEQFFGPGTRLTVL.

The CDR3 sequence is CASSFQAGGPSTDTQYF. For the CDR3, the DNA is TGTGCCAGCAGTTTTCAGGCGGGAGGGCCGAGTACAGATACGCAGTATTTT. The chain joins TRBV6-2 or TRBV6-3 to TRBJ2-3; 9 nucleotides align to TRBD2. The V segment lost 4 bases and the J segment 3 bases; nucleotides outside the gene matches: 11. CDR3 size: 17 residues. Germline lookup yields CDR1 MNHEY and CDR2 SVGEGT.

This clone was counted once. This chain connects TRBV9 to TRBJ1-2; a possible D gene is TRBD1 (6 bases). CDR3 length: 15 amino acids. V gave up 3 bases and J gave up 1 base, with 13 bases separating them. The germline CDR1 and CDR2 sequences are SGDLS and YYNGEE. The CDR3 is CASSGGTKHNYGYTF. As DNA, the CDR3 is TGTGCCAGCAGCGGGGGGACAAAACATAACTATGGCTACACCTTC.

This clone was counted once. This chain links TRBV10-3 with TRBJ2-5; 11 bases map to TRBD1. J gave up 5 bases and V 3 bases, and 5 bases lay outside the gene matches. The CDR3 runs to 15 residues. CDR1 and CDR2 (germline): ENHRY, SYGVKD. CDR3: CAISEGTGGPETQYF. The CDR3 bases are TGTGCCATCAGTGAAGGGACAGGGGGACCGGAGACCCAGTACTTC.

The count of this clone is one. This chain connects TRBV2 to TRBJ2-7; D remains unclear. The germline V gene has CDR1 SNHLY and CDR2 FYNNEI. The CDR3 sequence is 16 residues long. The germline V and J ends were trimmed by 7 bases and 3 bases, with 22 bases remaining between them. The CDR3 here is CASIEPWSLSNYEQYF. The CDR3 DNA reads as TGTGCCAGCATCGAACCGTGGTCCCTATCGAACTACGAGCAGTACTTC.

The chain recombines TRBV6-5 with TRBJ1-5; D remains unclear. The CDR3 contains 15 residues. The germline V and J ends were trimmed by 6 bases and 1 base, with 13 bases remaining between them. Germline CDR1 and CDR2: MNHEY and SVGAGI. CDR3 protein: CASRGGYRSNQPQHF. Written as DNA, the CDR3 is TGTGCCAGCAGGGGCGGGTATCGGAGCAATCAGCCCCAGCATTTT.

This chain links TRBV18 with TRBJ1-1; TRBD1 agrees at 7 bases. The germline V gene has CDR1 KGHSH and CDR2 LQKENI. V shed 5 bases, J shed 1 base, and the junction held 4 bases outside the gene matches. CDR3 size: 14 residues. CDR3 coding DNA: TGTGCCAGCTCAGTAACAGGGGAGAACACTGAAGCTTTCTTT. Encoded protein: CASSVTGENTEAFF.

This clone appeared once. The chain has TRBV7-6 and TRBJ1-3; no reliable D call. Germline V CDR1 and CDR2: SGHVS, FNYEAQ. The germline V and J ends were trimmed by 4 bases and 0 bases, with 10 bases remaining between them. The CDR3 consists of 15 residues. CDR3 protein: CASSSGLVSGNTIYF. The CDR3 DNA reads TGTGCCAGCAGCTCAGGACTCGTCTCTGGAAACACCATATATTTT.

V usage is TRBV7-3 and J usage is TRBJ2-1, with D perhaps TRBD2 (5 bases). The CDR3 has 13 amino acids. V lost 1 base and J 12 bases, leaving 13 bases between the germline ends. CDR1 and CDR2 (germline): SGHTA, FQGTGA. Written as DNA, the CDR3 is TGTGCCAGCAGCTTAAGGGTGGACTCGACGCAGTTCTTC. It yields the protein CASSLRVDSTQFF.

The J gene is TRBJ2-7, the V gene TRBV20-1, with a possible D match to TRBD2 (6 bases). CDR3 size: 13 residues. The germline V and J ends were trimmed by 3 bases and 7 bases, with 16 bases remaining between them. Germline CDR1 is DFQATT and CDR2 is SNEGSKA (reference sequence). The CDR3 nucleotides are TGCAGTGCTAGTGTGTCCAGGGCGGGGGAGCAGTACTTC. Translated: CSASVSRAGEQYF.

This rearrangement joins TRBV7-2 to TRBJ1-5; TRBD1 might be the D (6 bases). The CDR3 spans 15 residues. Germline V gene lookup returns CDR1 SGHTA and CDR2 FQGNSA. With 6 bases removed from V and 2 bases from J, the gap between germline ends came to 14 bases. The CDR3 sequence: CASRPQGSGNQPQHF. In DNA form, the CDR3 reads TGTGCCAGCAGGCCACAGGGTAGCGGCAATCAGCCCCAGCATTTT.

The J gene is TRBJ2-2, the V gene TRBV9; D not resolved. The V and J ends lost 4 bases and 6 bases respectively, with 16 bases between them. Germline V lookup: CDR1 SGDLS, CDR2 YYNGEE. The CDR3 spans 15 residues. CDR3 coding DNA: TGTGCCAGCAGCTCGAGCCCAATCGAACCCGGGGAGCTGTTTTTT. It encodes CASSSSPIEPGELFF.

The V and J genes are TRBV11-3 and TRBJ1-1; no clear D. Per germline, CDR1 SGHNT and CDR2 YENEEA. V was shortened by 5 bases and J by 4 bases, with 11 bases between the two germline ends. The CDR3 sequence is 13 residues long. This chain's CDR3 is CASSPTGLTEAFF. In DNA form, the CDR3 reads TGTGCCAGCAGCCCGACCGGCCTCACTGAAGCTTTCTTT.